This T cell receptor beta chain was captured by sequencing in a study of blood T cell repertoires in COVID-19. Across the study: Sources were T cells, B-cell-depleted T cells, or PBMCs; the material itself was cDNA or gDNA.

Germline lookup yields CDR1 SGHRS and CDR2 YFSETQ. This CDR3 comprises 13 residues. V lost 4 bases, J lost 0 bases, and 8 bases lay in between. Libraries were prepared by immunoSEQ multiplex PCR; TCRdb keeps only in-frame clonotypes and omits some of them. The sample holds around 100,000 clones, around four fifths seen once. This clone was seen more than once but under ten times. This sequence originates from a man over 45 with active or convalescent COVID-19. The sequenced sample was peripheral blood. This chain uses TRBV5-1 with TRBJ2-7; no firm D call. The CDR3 DNA reads as TGCGCCAGCAGCGGGCTGAGCTCCTACGAGCAGTACTTC. As protein: CASSGLSSYEQYF.